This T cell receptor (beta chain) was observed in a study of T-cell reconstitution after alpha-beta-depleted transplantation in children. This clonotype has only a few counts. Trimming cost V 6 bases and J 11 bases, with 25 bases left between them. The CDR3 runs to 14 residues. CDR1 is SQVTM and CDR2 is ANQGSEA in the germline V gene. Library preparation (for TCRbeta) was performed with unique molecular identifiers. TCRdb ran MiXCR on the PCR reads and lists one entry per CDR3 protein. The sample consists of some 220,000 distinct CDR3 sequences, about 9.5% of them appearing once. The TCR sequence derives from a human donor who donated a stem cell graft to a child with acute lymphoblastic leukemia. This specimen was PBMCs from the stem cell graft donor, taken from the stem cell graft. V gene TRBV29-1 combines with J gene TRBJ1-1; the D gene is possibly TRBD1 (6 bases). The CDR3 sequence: CSVGGEGRTLRAFF. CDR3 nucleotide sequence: TGCAGCGTCGGGGGCGAAGGGCGGACCCTGCGGGCTTTCTTT.